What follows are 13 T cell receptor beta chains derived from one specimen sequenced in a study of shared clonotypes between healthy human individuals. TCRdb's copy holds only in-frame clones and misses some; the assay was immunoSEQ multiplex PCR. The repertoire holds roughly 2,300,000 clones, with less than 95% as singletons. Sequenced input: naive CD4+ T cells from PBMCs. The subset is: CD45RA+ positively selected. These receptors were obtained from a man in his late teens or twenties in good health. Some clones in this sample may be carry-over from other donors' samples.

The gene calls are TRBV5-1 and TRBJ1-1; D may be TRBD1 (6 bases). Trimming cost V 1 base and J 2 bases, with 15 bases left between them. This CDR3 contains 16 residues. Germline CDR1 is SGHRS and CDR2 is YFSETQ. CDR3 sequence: CASSLTPTGINTEAFF. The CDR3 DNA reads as TGCGCCAGCAGCTTGACCCCAACAGGGATCAACACTGAAGCTTTCTTT.

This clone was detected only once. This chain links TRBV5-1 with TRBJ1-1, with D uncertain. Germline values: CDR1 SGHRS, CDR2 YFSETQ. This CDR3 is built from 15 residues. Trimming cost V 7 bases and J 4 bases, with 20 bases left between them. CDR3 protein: CASRLLVASGTEAFF. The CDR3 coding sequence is TGCGCCAGCCGACTTTTGGTGGCTTCGGGCACTGAAGCTTTCTTT.

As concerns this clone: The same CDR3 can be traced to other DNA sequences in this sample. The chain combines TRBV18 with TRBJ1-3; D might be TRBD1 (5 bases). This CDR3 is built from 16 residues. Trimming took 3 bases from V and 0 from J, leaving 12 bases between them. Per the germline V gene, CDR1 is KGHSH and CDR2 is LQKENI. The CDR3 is CASSPTGPSSGNTIYF. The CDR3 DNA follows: TGTGCCAGCTCACCGACGGGACCCTCCTCTGGAAACACCATATATTTT.

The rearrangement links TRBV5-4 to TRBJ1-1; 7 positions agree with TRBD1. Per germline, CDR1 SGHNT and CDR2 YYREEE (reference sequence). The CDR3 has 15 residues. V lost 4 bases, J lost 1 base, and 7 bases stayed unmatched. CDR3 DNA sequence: TGTGCCAGCAGCCTACAGGGGAGAAGGAACACTGAAGCTTTCTTT. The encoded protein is CASSLQGRRNTEAFF.

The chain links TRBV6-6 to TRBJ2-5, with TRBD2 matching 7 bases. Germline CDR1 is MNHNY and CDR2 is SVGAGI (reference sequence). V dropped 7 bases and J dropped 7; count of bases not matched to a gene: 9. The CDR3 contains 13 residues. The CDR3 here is CASTGAGTWTQYF. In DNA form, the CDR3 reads TGTGCCAGCACCGGAGCGGGAACTTGGACCCAGTACTTC.

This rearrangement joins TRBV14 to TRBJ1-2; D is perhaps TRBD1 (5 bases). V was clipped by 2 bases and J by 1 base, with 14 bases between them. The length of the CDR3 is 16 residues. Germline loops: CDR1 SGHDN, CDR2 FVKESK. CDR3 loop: CASSQFRGGDNYGYTF. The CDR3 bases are TGTGCCAGCAGCCAATTTCGGGGCGGGGATAACTATGGCTACACCTTC.

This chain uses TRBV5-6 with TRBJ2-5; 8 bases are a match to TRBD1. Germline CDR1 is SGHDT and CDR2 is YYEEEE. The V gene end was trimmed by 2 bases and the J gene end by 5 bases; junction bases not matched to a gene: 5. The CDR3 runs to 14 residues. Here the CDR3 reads CASSFDRGLETQYF. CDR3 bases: TGTGCCAGCAGCTTTGACAGGGGCTTGGAGACCCAGTACTTC.

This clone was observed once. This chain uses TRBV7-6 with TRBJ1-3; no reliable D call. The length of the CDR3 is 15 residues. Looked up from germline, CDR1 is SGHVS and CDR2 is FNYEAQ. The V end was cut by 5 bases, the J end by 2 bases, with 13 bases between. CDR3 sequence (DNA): TGTGCCAGCAGCCAGGCCAGGAGGACTGGAAACACCATATATTTT. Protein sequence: CASSQARRTGNTIYF.

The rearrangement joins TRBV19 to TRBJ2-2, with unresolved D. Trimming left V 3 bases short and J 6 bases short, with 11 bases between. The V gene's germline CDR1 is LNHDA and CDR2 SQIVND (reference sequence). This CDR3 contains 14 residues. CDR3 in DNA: TGTGCCAGTAGTATCAACGCCCGGCCCGGGGAGCTGTTTTTT. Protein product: CASSINARPGELFF.

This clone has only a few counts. This chain's CDR3 is CATSRGRETGGQGLFF. The CDR3 coding sequence is TGTGCCACCAGCAGAGGGCGAGAGACAGGGGGTCAGGGACTGTTTTTT. This chain connects TRBV15 to TRBJ1-4; 9 nucleotides line up with TRBD1. J lost 13 bases, V lost 1 base, and 13 bases had no gene match. The CDR3 totals 16 residues. The V gene's germline CDR1 is LNHNV and CDR2 YYDKDF (reference sequence).

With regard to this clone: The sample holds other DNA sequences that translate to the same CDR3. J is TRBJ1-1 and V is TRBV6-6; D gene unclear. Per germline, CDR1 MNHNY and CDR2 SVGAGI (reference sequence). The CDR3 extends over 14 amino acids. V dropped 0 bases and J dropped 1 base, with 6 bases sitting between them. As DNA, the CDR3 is TGTGCCAGCAGTTACTCCCGGGGGAACACTGAAGCTTTCTTT. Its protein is CASSYSRGNTEAFF.

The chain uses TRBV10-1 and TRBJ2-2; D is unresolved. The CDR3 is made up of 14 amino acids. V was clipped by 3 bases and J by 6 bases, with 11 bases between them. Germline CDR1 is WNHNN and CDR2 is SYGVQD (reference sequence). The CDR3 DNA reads TGCGCCAGCAGTGACTACCGCCTCCCCGGGGAGCTGTTTTTT. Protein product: CASSDYRLPGELFF.

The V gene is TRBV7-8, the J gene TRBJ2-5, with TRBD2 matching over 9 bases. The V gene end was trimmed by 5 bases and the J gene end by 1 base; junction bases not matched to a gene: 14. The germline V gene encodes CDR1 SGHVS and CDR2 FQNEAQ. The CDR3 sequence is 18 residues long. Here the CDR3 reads CASSPVRALAGAQETQYF. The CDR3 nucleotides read TGTGCCAGCAGCCCCGTTCGGGCTTTAGCGGGAGCCCAAGAGACCCAGTACTTC.